The present T cell receptor beta chain was sequenced within a study of post-analysis software for immune sequencing data. Study findings and constraints: Higher frequency in patients than in controls was seen for roughly 5 TRBV segments, with TRBV5-6, TRBV5-1 and TRBV20-1 among them.

A remark on this clonotype: Its cognate antigen is unknown.

Unique molecular identifiers featured in each of the TCR beta cDNA libraries. TCRdb called the PCR reads again in MiXCR, with one record for every CDR3 protein. The profile shows about 540,000 distinct CDR3 sequences, 30% to 40% of them singletons. The CDR3 is 13 residues long. CDR1 is MDHEN, CDR2 SYDVKM, per germline. The V end lost 2 bases, the J end lost 6 bases, and 7 bases lay between the germline ends. This TCR derives from a girl aged 2-17 years with multiple sclerosis. What was sequenced was blood. The chain carries TRBV28 and TRBJ2-2; D possibly corresponds to TRBD2 (5 bases). CDR3 sequence: CASSLRGPGELFF. The CDR3 DNA reads TGTGCCAGCAGTTTAAGAGGGCCCGGGGAGCTGTTTTTT.